This T cell receptor beta chain was obtained from a study of beta chain features in type 1 diabetes. The study, taken as a whole, reports: Insertions at VDJ junctions were less frequent in type 1 diabetes patients. These patients also deleted more nucleotides at the same junctions. Healthy donors had naive, central memory and Treg TCRB repertoires that appeared less similar than those seen among patients. A definitive answer on HLA type influencing TCRB rearrangement was not reached here.

Germline-derived CDR1 and CDR2 are MGHDK and SYGVNS. CDR3 length: 14 residues. V gave up 6 bases and J gave up 7 bases, with 18 bases separating them. This clone was seen only once. As yet, its antigen is unknown. Expressed TCRB transcripts were sequenced after all isolated RNA was converted to cDNA. An average roughly 3.6 million reads came from naive, central memory and regulatory T cell samples. Profiled with immunoSEQ multiplex PCR; TCRdb holds only in-frame clones, not every one. Among about 900,000 clones listed, roughly 15% were seen once. The source of this sequence is a woman in her late teens or twenties in good health. The specimen sequenced was naive CD4+ T cells from blood. The chain is built from TRBV25-1 and TRBJ2-5, with unresolved D. In nucleotides, the CDR3 is TGTGCCAGCAGGGGTCCGTCCAGACTCGCGACCCAGTACTTC. Protein sequence: CASRGPSRLATQYF.